Listed below are T cell receptor beta chains from one sample, sequenced in a study of shared clonotypes between healthy human individuals. The data were produced by immunoSEQ multiplex PCR, yet TCRdb's version contains in-frame clones alone and is incomplete. The sample consists of some 1.1 million clones, 77% of them appearing once. The sequencing input was memory CD4+ T cells from PBMCs. The origin of the receptors is a man between 18 and 35 years old in good health. Some clones in this sample may be carry-over from other donors' samples. CDR3s include the opening cysteine and the closing phenylalanine or tryptophan. The D gene is left open where the match is weak. Only part of the rows carry a size: once, few, many, or a class if the clone is expanded.

clone size	D gene	V gene	J gene	CDR3 DNA	CDR3 protein
few	.	TRBV7-2	TRBJ1-4	TGTGCCAGCAGCTTAAGGACACTTAATGAAAAACTGTTTTTT	CASSLRTLNEKLFF
once	.	TRBV5-4	TRBJ1-2	TGTGCCAGCAGTCCACAGACCAACTATGGCTACACCTTC	CASSPQTNYGYTF
.	TRBD2	TRBV5-1	TRBJ2-1	TGCGCCAGCAGCCATCAAACGGCGGGAGGGCCGGGTGAGCAGTTCTTC	CASSHQTAGGPGEQFF
.	.	TRBV28	TRBJ2-7	TGTGCCAGCAGTTTAATCCGACGTGGCGAGCAGTACTTC	CASSLIRRGEQYF
.	TRBD1	TRBV5-4	TRBJ2-7	TGTGCCAGCAGCTTGGGGGGACAGGGGAATTACGAGCAGTACTTC	CASSLGGQGNYEQYF
.	.	TRBV18	TRBJ1-2	TGTGCCAGCTCACCTACCTCTAACTATGGCTACACCTTC	CASSPTSNYGYTF
.	TRBD1	TRBV28	TRBJ2-5	TGTGCCAGCAGTTTATTTTACAGGGGGCCAGAGACCCAGTACTTC	CASSLFYRGPETQYF
.	.	TRBV2	TRBJ2-6	TGTGCCAGCACGCGCAGGGCCTCTTCTGGGGCCAACGTCCTGACTTTC	CASTRRASSGANVLTF
.	TRBD1	TRBV5-1	TRBJ2-2	TGCGCCAGCACCAAAACAGGGGCGAACACCGGGGAGCTGTTTTTT	CASTKTGANTGELFF
many	.	TRBV28	TRBJ2-5	TGTGCCAGCAGTTTCATTTGGCGGGGCCAAGAGTTCCGGGAGACCCAGTACTTC	CASSFIWRGQEFRETQYF
.	.	TRBV20-1	TRBJ2-5	TGCAGTGCTAGATCTAGGGACGTCGAGTACTTC	CSARSRDVEYF
.	.	TRBV10-3	TRBJ1-5	TGTGCCATCAGTGAGTCCGGGGGGAATCAGCCCCAGCATTTT	CAISESGGNQPQHF
.	.	TRBV20-1	TRBJ2-5	TGCAGTGCAAGCCCCCAAGAGACCCAGTACTTC	CSASPQETQYF
.	.	TRBV7-8	TRBJ2-7	TGTGCCAGCAGCTTAGCCCATACTACAGCCGAGCAGTACTTC	CASSLAHTTAEQYF
few	TRBD1	TRBV28	TRBJ1-5	TGTGCCAGCAGTTTCCCAGGACAGGTGGCGTATAGCAATCAGCCCCAGCATTTT	CASSFPGQVAYSNQPQHF
.	.	TRBV5-8	TRBJ1-2	TGTGCCAGCAGGATAAGGGGTTCCTATGGCTACACCTTC	CASRIRGSYGYTF
.	.	TRBV7-8	TRBJ2-2	TGTGCCAGCAGCTTACGTGAGGGAAGTACCGGGGAGCTGTTTTTT	CASSLREGSTGELFF
.	.	TRBV7-2	TRBJ2-2	TGTGCCAGCAGCTTATTGAGGAACACCGGGGAGCTGTTTTTT	CASSLLRNTGELFF
.	.	TRBV10-3	TRBJ2-1	TGTGCCATCAGGAGGGGCGACAATGAGCAGTTCTTC	CAIRRGDNEQFF
.	.	TRBV6-5	TRBJ1-1	TGTGCCAGCAGTCGATCAGGGTATACCACTGAAGCTTTCTTT	CASSRSGYTTEAFF
.	TRBD1	TRBV29-1	TRBJ1-4	TGCAGCGTCTCCAGGGGGGGCGCTGGTGAAAAACTGTTTTTT	CSVSRGGAGEKLFF
.	.	TRBV7-9	TRBJ1-2	TGTGCCAGCAGCGAAGACGGCTATGGCTACACCTTC	CASSEDGYGYTF
.	TRBD1	TRBV29-1	TRBJ2-3	TGCAGCGTTTCCGGGCACGGGACAGGGACAGATACGCAGTATTTT	CSVSGHGTGTDTQYF
.	.	TRBV7-8	TRBJ2-7	TGTGCCAGCAGCCAAGGGACAAAATACGAGCAGTACTTC	CASSQGTKYEQYF
few	TRBD1	TRBV14	TRBJ2-7	TGTGCCAGCAGCCAAGGCAAATACAGGGGCGGGCAGTACTTC	CASSQGKYRGGQYF
once	TRBD2	TRBV7-4	TRBJ2-7	TGTGCCAGCAGCTCGAAAACGGGAGGGCTATCCTACGAGCAGTACTTC	CASSSKTGGLSYEQYF
.	.	TRBV7-2	TRBJ2-1	TGTGCCAGCAGCTTAGTTCTAGGGTACAATGAGCAGTTCTTC	CASSLVLGYNEQFF
.	.	TRBV6-6	TRBJ2-7	TGTGCCAGCGGCCTACTAGTTAACAACGAGCAGTACTTC	CASGLLVNNEQYF
once	.	TRBV28	TRBJ1-1	TGTGCCAGCAGTTTAAGGCCCCAGGGTGGAGGGGCACGCTTTATGAACACTGAAGCTTTCTTT	CASSLRPQGGGARFMNTEAFF
few	.	TRBV19	TRBJ2-5	TGTGCCAGTACCGATGTTCCAGGAGAGACCCAGTACTTC	CASTDVPGETQYF
few	.	TRBV5-1	TRBJ2-5	TGCGCCAGCAGCCTGAAAGAGACCCAGTACTTC	CASSLKETQYF
once	TRBD2	TRBV6-5	TRBJ2-1	TGTGCCAGCAGTTACTCGGGTAGCGGGGGTCTCGATGAGCAGTTCTTC	CASSYSGSGGLDEQFF
.	TRBD2	TRBV4-1	TRBJ2-2	TGCGCCAGCAGCCACCCGGGGGGACTAGATGACACCGGGGAGCTGTTTTTT	CASSHPGGLDDTGELFF
.	.	TRBV21-1	TRBJ2-1	TGTGCCAGCAGGGCTAGAGTTGAGCAGTTCTTC	CASRARVEQFF
once	TRBD1	TRBV6-4	TRBJ2-1	TGTGCCAGCCAAGGGACAGGGTCTCTCGGGGAGCAGTTCTTC	CASQGTGSLGEQFF
.	TRBD2	TRBV15	TRBJ2-5	TGTGCCACCAGCAGAGGGGTAGCGGGACTCCAAGAGACCCAGTACTTC	CATSRGVAGLQETQYF
.	.	TRBV18	TRBJ2-1	TGTGCCAGCTCACCCGGTTTAGAGTCTGTTATGAGTCAGTTCTTC	CASSPGLESVMSQFF
once	.	TRBV5-8	TRBJ1-2	TGTGCCAGCAGCTTGGAGAGTCGGCGGGGCTACACCTTC	CASSLESRRGYTF
.	.	TRBV20-1	TRBJ2-1	TGCGGGGTCCCTTACAATGAGCAGTTCTTC	CGVPYNEQFF
once	.	TRBV30	TRBJ2-5	TGTGCCTGGAGAAGGACAGAGACCCAGTACTTC	CAWRRTETQYF
few	.	TRBV4-3	TRBJ2-7	TGCGCCAGCAGCCAAGATCCGGGGGACCTAAGCGAGCAGTACTTC	CASSQDPGDLSEQYF
.	TRBD1	TRBV4-1	TRBJ1-4	TGCGCCAGCAGCCTTCAAACAGGGGGCGTGGGGGAAAAACTGTTTTTT	CASSLQTGGVGEKLFF
.	.	TRBV30	TRBJ2-1	TGTGCCTGGAGTGGGGGGACCTACAATGAGCAGTTCTTC	CAWSGGTYNEQFF
few	TRBD1	TRBV7-9	TRBJ2-7	TGTGCCAGCAGCTTAGACCCGGGACAGGGATCCTACGAGCAGTACTTC	CASSLDPGQGSYEQYF
.	.	TRBV5-4	TRBJ1-1	TGTGCCAGCAGCTCCCAGGTGGGGGGCACAGAAGCTTTCTTT	CASSSQVGGTEAFF
.	.	TRBV5-1	TRBJ2-5	TGCGCCAGCAGCCCCATGCCGGGGCAAGAGACCCAGTACTTC	CASSPMPGQETQYF
few	.	TRBV4-3	TRBJ1-1	TGCGCCAGCAGCGACCTAGGGGGGACAGAAGCTTTCTTT	CASSDLGGTEAFF
.	.	TRBV19	TRBJ1-5	TGTGCCAGTAGTATAGTTCGGGGACTTCTTCAGCCCCAGCATTTT	CASSIVRGLLQPQHF
.	.	TRBV28	TRBJ2-6	TGTGCCAGCAGTCCTCTCCAAAGGGCCAACGTCCTGACTTTC	CASSPLQRANVLTF
.	TRBD2	TRBV11-3	TRBJ2-1	TGTGCCAGCAGCCAACGTAGCGGGAGAGGATTCAATGAGCAGTTCTTC	CASSQRSGRGFNEQFF
few	.	TRBV5-1	TRBJ2-1	TGCGCCAGCAGCTTGCGTTTGACCCACTGGGGCAATGAGCAGTTCTTC	CASSLRLTHWGNEQFF
.	TRBD2	TRBV5-1	TRBJ2-7	TGCGCCAGCAGCTTGGCTAGCGGACGCAACTACGAGCAGTACTTC	CASSLASGRNYEQYF
few	TRBD2	TRBV5-1	TRBJ2-2	TGCGCCAGCAGCTTGATGACTAGCGGAGGCAGCGGGGAGCTGTTTTTT	CASSLMTSGGSGELFF
.	.	TRBV14	TRBJ2-5	TGTGCCAGCAGCCAATCAGGGCCAGAGACCCAGTACTTC	CASSQSGPETQYF
.	.	TRBV5-1	TRBJ1-1	TGCGCCAGCAGCTTGGAGAGGGGCACTGAAGCTTTCTTT	CASSLERGTEAFF
once	TRBD2	TRBV7-2	TRBJ2-7	TGTGCCAGCACCACGGGAGGCGGGAGCTTTTACGAGCAGTACTTC	CASTTGGGSFYEQYF
once	.	TRBV6-1	TRBJ1-1	TGTGCCAGCATCACCGGACAGTACACTGAAGCTTTCTTT	CASITGQYTEAFF
once	.	TRBV13	TRBJ2-7	TGTGCCAGCAGCTCCCCCTCTAGGGAGCAGTACTTC	CASSSPSREQYF